This T cell receptor (beta chain) was identified during a study of PD-L1 blockade in urothelial cancer. Study context: About 90% of the 29 patients were men whose urothelial cancer was bladder-origin. Blood was evaluated 3 weeks (second dose) and 6 weeks after therapy began. Median T cell yield from blood was around 140,000. General observations from the study: When measured at 3 weeks, tumor-associated blood clones expanded more in durable-benefit patients.

Trimming removed 3 bases from V and 6 bases from J; junction bases left unmatched: 5. CDR3 length equals 14 residues. Germline assignment: CDR1 SSHAT and CDR2 FNYEAQ (reference sequence). The method was immunoSEQ multiplex PCR; TCRdb's version includes in-frame clones alone and lacks a portion of them. The table has under 50,000 clones, about 93% seen once. Concerning this clone itself: Its target is unknown.

The rearrangement joins TRBV7-7 to TRBJ2-1; 7 nucleotides agree with TRBD1. The sequence came from a man between 70 and 80 years old with urothelial cancer. Sequencing used PBMCs, obtained around atezolizumab (anti-PD-L1) treatment. The CDR3 DNA sequence: TGTGCCAGCAGCTTGACAGGGTCCGCCAATGAGCAGTTCTTC. This sequence encodes CASSLTGSANEQFF.